Listed here is a single T cell receptor (beta chain). Its antigen remains unknown. This record belongs to a study of T cell responses to AZD1222 COVID-19 vaccine. General study results and limits: Repertoires were sampled only after the peak T cell response.

Clones were sequenced by immunoSEQ multiplex PCR, and TCRdb holds only the in-frame ones, with some missing. The sample lists roughly 250,000 clones; more than 80% were seen once. The CDR3 runs 19 residues. The sequencing here drew on peripheral blood, taken on day 0 of AZD1222 vaccination. This chain joins TRBV21-1 and TRBJ2-7; TRBD1 is the table's D call and was not checked against the DNA. TRBV21-1 is assigned pseudogene status. This sequence was found in an adult in good health. CDR3 nucleotide sequence: TGTGCCAGCAGCAAAGTAAATGACGGGACAGCAGAACTCACCTACGAGCAGTACTTC. Its protein product is CASSKVNDGTAELTYEQYF.